These T cell receptor beta chains were read from a single sample in a study of T cells in Graves' hyperthyroidism and ophthalmopathy. From the multiplex PCR reads, TCRdb called clonotypes with MiXCR, one entry per CDR3 protein. The data contain 370,000 or so distinct CDR3 sequences, around a quarter of them singletons. The sequencing sample was made of blood. The receptors shown here come from a man in his fifties with Graves' hyperthyroidism. Both conserved end residues are part of each CDR3.

v_call: TRBV20-1
j_call: TRBJ2-4
cdr3_aa: CSAIRRQPKNIQYF

v_call: TRBV6-1
j_call: TRBJ2-6
cdr3_aa: CASSGASGANVLTF

v_call: TRBV5-6
j_call: TRBJ1-2
cdr3_aa: CASSSDWSTNYGYTF

v_call: TRBV29-1
j_call: TRBJ2-7
cdr3_aa: CSARDITYEQYF

v_call: TRBV3-1
j_call: TRBJ1-2
cdr3_aa: CASSQRGAYDGYTF

v_call: TRBV12-3/TRBV12-4
j_call: TRBJ2-7
cdr3_aa: CASSSGGRYEQYF

v_call: TRBV28
j_call: TRBJ2-3
cdr3_aa: CASSLLAKSTDTQYF

v_call: TRBV3-1
j_call: TRBJ2-1
cdr3_aa: CASSQVAGNYNEQFF

v_call: TRBV4-1
j_call: TRBJ2-3
cdr3_aa: CASSPLTGSTDTQYF

v_call: TRBV28
j_call: TRBJ1-2
cdr3_aa: CASRRAYGYTF

v_call: TRBV12-3/TRBV12-4
j_call: TRBJ2-5
cdr3_aa: CASSLAGGGETQYF

v_call: TRBV28
j_call: TRBJ1-2
cdr3_aa: CASSLSPPYPTF

v_call: TRBV30
j_call: TRBJ1-1
cdr3_aa: CAWTRTGSEAFF

v_call: TRBV15
j_call: TRBJ1-6
cdr3_aa: CATSTGDRVYYNSPLHF

v_call: TRBV27
j_call: TRBJ2-7
cdr3_aa: CASSFKSFFYEQYF

v_call: TRBV7-3
j_call: TRBJ2-6
cdr3_aa: CASSFGTAGANVLTF

v_call: TRBV12-3/TRBV12-4
j_call: TRBJ2-7
cdr3_aa: CASSLRTAYEQYF

v_call: TRBV5-5
j_call: TRBJ2-7
cdr3_aa: CASSYRGGPSRGNEQYF

v_call: TRBV5-1
j_call: TRBJ2-6
cdr3_aa: CASSPGNSGANVLTF

v_call: TRBV28
j_call: TRBJ2-1
cdr3_aa: CASSLGGTSFNERFF

v_call: TRBV6-1
j_call: TRBJ1-2
cdr3_aa: CAGRDRNYGYTF

v_call: TRBV7-2
j_call: TRBJ2-5
cdr3_aa: CASSLGGQGAETQYF

v_call: TRBV5-1
j_call: TRBJ1-2
cdr3_aa: CASGTSGKTNYGYTF

v_call: TRBV13
j_call: TRBJ2-7
cdr3_aa: CASSLGLAGFEQYF

v_call: TRBV10-3
j_call: TRBJ1-1
cdr3_aa: CAIRPQGGTEAFF

v_call: TRBV28
j_call: TRBJ1-5
cdr3_aa: CASSLSDRGGDQPQHF

v_call: TRBV3-1
j_call: TRBJ2-1
cdr3_aa: CASSQTLAGFGNEQFF

v_call: TRBV7-9
j_call: TRBJ2-6
cdr3_aa: CASSPLAGAGANVLTF

v_call: TRBV27
j_call: TRBJ1-5
cdr3_aa: CASSLKGSNQPQHF

v_call: TRBV11-3
j_call: TRBJ2-7
cdr3_aa: CASSLDPSRAGEQYF

v_call: TRBV5-1
j_call: TRBJ2-1
cdr3_aa: CASSFGWGQGQHEQFF

v_call: TRBV19
j_call: TRBJ2-1
cdr3_aa: CASSTGGTLLSEQFF

v_call: TRBV6-2/TRBV6-3
j_call: TRBJ1-5
cdr3_aa: CASSYRWNQPQHF

v_call: TRBV6-1
j_call: TRBJ1-5
cdr3_aa: CASSRPLTGLGQPQHF

v_call: TRBV11-2
j_call: TRBJ2-3
cdr3_aa: CASSLDLGLPLTDTQYF

v_call: TRBV7-9
j_call: TRBJ2-7
cdr3_aa: CASSVEDYEQYF

v_call: TRBV11-3
j_call: TRBJ2-7
cdr3_aa: CASSWTRLARTEEQYF

v_call: TRBV5-1
j_call: TRBJ1-1
cdr3_aa: CASSFTTAGDTEAFF

v_call: TRBV28
j_call: TRBJ2-5
cdr3_aa: CASSLRGLGETQYF

v_call: TRBV5-1
j_call: TRBJ2-2
cdr3_aa: CASSPGTVTGELFF

v_call: TRBV20-1
j_call: TRBJ2-1
cdr3_aa: CSARGVHEQFF

v_call: TRBV2
j_call: TRBJ1-5
cdr3_aa: CASSEARGQGQPQHF

v_call: TRBV9
j_call: TRBJ2-1
cdr3_aa: CASSVDTLVGEQFF

v_call: TRBV19
j_call: TRBJ2-5
cdr3_aa: CASSDRGGETQYF